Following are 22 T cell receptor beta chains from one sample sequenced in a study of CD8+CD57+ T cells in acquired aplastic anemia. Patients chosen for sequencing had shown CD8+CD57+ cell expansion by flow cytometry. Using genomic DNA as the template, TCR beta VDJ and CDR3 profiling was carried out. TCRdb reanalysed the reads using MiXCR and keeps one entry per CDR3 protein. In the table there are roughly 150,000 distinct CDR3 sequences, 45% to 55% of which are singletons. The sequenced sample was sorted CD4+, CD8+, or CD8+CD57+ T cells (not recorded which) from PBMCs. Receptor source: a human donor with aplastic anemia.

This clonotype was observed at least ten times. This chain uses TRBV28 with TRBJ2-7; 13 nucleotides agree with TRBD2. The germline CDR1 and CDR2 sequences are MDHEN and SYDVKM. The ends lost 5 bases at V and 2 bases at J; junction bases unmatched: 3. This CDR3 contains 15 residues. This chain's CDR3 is CASSELAGGPYEQYF. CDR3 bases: TGTGCCAGCAGTGAACTAGCGGGAGGGCCCTACGAGCAGTACTTC.

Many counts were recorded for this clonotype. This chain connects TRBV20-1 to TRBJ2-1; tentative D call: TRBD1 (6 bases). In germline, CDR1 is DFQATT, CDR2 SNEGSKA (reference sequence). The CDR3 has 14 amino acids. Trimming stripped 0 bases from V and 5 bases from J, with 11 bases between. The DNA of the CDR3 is TGCAGTGCTAGAGAAAGCAGGGGCCACAATGAGCAGTTCTTC. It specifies CSARESRGHNEQFF.

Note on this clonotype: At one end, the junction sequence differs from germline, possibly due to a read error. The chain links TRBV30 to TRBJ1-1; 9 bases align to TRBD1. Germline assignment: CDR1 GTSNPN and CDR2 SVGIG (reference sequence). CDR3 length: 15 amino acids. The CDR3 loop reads CSWRRDRAMNTEAFF. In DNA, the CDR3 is TGTTCCTGGAGGAGGGACAGGGCCATGAACACTGAAGCTTTCTTT. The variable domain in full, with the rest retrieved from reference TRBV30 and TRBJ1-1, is SQTIHQWPATLVQPVGSPLSLECTVEGTSNPNLYWYRQAAGRGLQLLFYSVGIGQISSEVPQNLSASRPQDRQFILSSKKLLLSDSGFYLCSWRRDRAMNTEAFFGQGTRLTVV.

The CDR3 sequence is CASSISGDWITEAFF. The CDR3 DNA reads as TGTGCCAGTAGTATATCAGGGGATTGGATCACTGAAGCTTTCTTT. The V call is TRBV19, the J call TRBJ1-1; D perhaps matches TRBD1 (6 bases). With 2 bases removed from V and 4 bases from J, the gap between germline ends came to 14 bases. The V gene's germline CDR1 is LNHDA and CDR2 SQIVND (reference sequence). The CDR3 has 15 amino acids.

CDR3 in amino acids: CASSKGLAEPTDTQYF. CDR3 nucleotides: TGCGCCAGCAGCAAAGGACTAGCGGAGCCCACAGATACGCAGTATTTT. V and J are TRBV5-1 and TRBJ2-3; the match to TRBD2 covers 10 bases. Germline loops: CDR1 SGHRS, CDR2 YFSETQ. This CDR3 region has 16 residues. V gave up 4 bases and J gave up 2 bases; unmatched junction bases: 7.

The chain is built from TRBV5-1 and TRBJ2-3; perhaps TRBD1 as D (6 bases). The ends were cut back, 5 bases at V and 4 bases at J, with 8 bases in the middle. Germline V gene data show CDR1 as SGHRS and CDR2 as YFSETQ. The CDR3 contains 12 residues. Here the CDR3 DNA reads TGCGCCAGCAGGGGGGCCCCAGATACGCAGTATTTT. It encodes CASRGAPDTQYF.

The CDR3 loop reads CASSLQGARSTEAFF. Here the CDR3 DNA reads TGTGCCAGCAGCTTACAGGGGGCGAGGAGCACTGAAGCTTTCTTT. The rearrangement joins TRBV7-8 to TRBJ1-1; 8 bases line up with TRBD1. Trimming took 2 bases from V and 4 from J; bases not matched to a gene: 6. In germline, CDR1 is SGHVS, CDR2 FQNEAQ. The length of the CDR3 is 15 residues.

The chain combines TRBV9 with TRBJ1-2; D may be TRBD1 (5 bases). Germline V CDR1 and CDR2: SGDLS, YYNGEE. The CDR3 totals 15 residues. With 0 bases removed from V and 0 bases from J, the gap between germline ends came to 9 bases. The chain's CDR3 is CASSVDRNANYGYTF. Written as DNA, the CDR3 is TGTGCCAGCAGCGTAGACAGGAACGCTAACTATGGCTACACCTTC.

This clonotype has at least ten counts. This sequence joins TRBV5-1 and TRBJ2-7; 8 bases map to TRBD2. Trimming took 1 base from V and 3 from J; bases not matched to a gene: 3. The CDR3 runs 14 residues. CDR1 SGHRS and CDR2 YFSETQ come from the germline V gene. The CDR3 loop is CASSLLRGDYEQYF. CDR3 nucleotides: TGCGCCAGCAGCTTGTTGCGGGGGGACTACGAGCAGTACTTC. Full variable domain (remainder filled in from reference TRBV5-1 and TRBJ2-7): KAGVTQTPRYLIKTRGQQVTLSCSPISGHRSVSWYQQTPGQGLQFLFEYFSETQRNKGNFPGRFSGRQFSNSRSEMNVSTLELGDSALYLCASSLLRGDYEQYFGPGTRLTVT.

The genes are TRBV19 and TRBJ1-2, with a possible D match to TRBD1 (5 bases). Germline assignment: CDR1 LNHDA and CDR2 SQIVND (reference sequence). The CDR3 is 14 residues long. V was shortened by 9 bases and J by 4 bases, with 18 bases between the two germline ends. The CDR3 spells CASGTRSHPYGYTF. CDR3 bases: TGTGCCAGCGGGACCCGATCCCACCCCTATGGCTACACCTTC. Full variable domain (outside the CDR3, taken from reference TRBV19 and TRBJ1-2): DGGITQSPKYLFRKEGQNVTLSCEQNLNHDAMYWYRQDPGQGLRLIYYSQIVNDFQKGDIAEGYSVSREKKESFPLTVTSAQKNPTAFYLCASGTRSHPYGYTFGSGTRLTVV.

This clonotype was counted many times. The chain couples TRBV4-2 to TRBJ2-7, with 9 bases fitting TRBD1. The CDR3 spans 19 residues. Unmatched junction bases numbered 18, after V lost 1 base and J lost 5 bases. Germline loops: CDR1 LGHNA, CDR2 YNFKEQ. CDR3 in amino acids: CASSQAFSSGTGSQDEQYF. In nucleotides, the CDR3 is TGTGCCAGCAGCCAAGCCTTCTCTTCCGGGACAGGGTCTCAGGACGAGCAGTACTTC.

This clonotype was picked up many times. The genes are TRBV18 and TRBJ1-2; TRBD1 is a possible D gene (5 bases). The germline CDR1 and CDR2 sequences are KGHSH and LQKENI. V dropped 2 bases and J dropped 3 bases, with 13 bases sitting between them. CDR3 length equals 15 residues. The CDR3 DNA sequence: TGTGCCAGCTCACCAAGGCAGGGTCAGGACTATGGCTACACCTTC. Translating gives CASSPRQGQDYGYTF.

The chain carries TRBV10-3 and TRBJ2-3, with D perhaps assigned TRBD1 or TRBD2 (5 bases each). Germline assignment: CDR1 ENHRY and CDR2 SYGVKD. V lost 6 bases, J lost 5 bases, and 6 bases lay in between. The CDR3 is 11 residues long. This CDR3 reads CAIRRGDTQYF. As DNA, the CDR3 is TGTGCCATCAGGAGGGGAGATACGCAGTATTTT.

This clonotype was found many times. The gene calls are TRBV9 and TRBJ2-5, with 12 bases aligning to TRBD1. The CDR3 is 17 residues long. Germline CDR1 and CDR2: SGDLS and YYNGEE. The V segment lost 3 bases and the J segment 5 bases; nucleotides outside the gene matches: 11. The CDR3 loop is CASSERSGQGAGETQYF. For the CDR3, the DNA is TGTGCCAGCAGCGAACGATCGGGACAGGGGGCTGGGGAGACCCAGTACTTC.

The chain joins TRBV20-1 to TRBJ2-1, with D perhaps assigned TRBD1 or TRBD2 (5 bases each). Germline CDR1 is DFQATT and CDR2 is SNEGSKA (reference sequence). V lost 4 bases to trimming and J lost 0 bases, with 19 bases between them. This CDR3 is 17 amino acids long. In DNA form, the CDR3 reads TGCAGTGCTATGGGACCGAAGCGGAAAAGCTCCTACAATGAGCAGTTCTTC. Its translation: CSAMGPKRKSSYNEQFF.

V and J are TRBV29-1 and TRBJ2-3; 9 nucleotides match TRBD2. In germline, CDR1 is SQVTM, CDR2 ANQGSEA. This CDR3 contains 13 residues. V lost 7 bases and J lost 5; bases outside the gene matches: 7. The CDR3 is CSASGAAGDTQYF. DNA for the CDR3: TGCAGCGCTAGCGGGGCGGCTGGAGATACGCAGTATTTT.

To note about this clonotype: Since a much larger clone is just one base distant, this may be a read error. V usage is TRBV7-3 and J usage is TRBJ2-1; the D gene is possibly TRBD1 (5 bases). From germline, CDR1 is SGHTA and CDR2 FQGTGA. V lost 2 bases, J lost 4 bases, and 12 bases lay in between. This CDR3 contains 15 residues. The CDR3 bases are TGTGCCAGCAGCTTAGTGAGGACAATTTACAATGAGCAGTTCTTC. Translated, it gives CASSLVRTIYNEQFF.

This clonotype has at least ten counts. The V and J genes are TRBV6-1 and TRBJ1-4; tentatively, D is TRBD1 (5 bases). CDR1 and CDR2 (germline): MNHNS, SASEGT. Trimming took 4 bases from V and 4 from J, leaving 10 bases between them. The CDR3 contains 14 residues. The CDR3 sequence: CASSVMGLNEKLFF. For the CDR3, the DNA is TGTGCCAGCAGTGTCATGGGACTTAATGAAAAACTGTTTTTT.

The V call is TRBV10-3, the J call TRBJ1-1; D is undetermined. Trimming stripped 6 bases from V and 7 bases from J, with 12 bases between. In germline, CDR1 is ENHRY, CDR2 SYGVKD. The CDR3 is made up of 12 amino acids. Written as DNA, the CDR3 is TGTGCCATCAGGCAAGGAAACTATGAAGCTTTCTTT. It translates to CAIRQGNYEAFF.

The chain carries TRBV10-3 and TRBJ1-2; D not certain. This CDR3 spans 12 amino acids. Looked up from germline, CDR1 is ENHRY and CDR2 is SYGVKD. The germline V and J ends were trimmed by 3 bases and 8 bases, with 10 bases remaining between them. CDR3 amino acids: CAISEGRAGYTF. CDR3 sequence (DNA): TGTGCCATCAGTGAAGGTAGGGCCGGCTACACCTTC.

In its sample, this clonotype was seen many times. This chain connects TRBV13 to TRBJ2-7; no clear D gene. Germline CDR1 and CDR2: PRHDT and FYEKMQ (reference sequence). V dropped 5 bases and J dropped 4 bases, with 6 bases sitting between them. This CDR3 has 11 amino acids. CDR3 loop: CASSREYEQYF. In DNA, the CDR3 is TGTGCCAGCAGCCGAGAATACGAGCAGTACTTC. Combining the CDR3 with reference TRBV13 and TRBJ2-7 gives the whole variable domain AAGVIQSPRHLIKEKRETATLKCYPIPRHDTVYWYQQGPGQDPQFLISFYEKMQSDKGSIPDRFSAQQFSDYHSELNMSSLELGDSALYFCASSREYEQYFGPGTRLTVT.

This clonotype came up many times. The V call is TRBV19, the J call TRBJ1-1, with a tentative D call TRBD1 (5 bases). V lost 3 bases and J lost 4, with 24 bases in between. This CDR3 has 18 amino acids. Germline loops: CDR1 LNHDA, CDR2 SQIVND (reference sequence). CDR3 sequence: CASSIRGPGQESGTEAFF. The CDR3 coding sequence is TGTGCCAGTAGTATCCGGGGACCAGGGCAGGAGAGCGGCACTGAAGCTTTCTTT.